Sequencing of this TCR beta chain was carried out in a study of beta chain features in type 1 diabetes (dated by TCRdb to 2016 to 2018). With respect to the entire study: Mean age, gender distribution, total cell number and subset yield did not differ between patients and healthy donors. Whereas all 30 or so donors provided naive and central memory subsets, regulatory and stem cell-like memory subsets were isolated from just 8 patients and about 8 healthy donors. The study compared the TCRB repertoires of sorted circulating CD4+ T cell subsets in recently diagnosed type 1 diabetes patients with those in matched healthy donors. A total of about 110 million sorted cells were examined across all samples, and the number of cells per subset was strongly correlated with RNA yield. General findings and caveats noted by the study authors: Naive, central memory and regulatory TCRB repertoires appeared to be more alike among patients than among healthy donors. Type 1 diabetes patients showed a moderate but significant shortening of TCRB CDR3 length in all four CD4+ subsets. PCR might favor shorter templates, but patient and control samples were amplified and corrected together, so any skew would affect both groups equally. Because cDNA was sequenced instead of genomic DNA, activated cells with high expression could be over-represented, although the groups did not differ in activation or CD3 levels. Only small numbers of individuals were included in the HLA sub-analyses, which left unresolved whether HLA type had any influence on TCRB rearrangement. At VDJ recombination sites, patients with type 1 diabetes made fewer insertions and deleted more nucleotides, a pattern implying thymic rearrangement abnormalities.

The entire amount of isolated RNA was reverse transcribed using the High Capacity cDNA Reverse Transcription Kit, so the sequenced TCRB transcripts were expressed ones. Deep immunoSEQ sequencing was performed on naive, central memory and regulatory T cell samples, with an average of roughly 3.3 million total reads per sample. After sorted cells were lysed in RLT buffer, RNA was extracted with DNase-treated RNeasy Micro or Mini kits, with the choice depending on cell number. To prevent cross-contamination, every cell subset was processed on its own, while patient and healthy donor samples were processed together. The immunoSEQ multiplex PCR was used to amplify TCRB sequences from cDNA, generating 87-bp fragments that spanned the CDR3 region. Amplicons were sequenced on the Illumina HiSeq platform. The authors' pipeline ran thus. PCR bias was corrected computationally using synthetic template baselines, and reads within Hamming distance 2 were collapsed, with unmergeable singletons discarded. Reads were aligned against IMGT to assign V, D and J genes, CDR3 length and insertions or deletions at six rearrangement sites. Within each subset, clonotype counts were normalized to sorted cell number, and only after that were true diversity and Gini coefficients computed with the tcR R package. Repertoire sharing was quantified using the overlap coefficient calculated on TCRB nucleotide sequences. Out-of-frame TCRB sequences from naive cells were analyzed as a proxy for the pre-selection repertoire. TCRdb mirrors the immuneACCESS table, restricted to in-frame sequences. Some clones are absent from its copies; in checked studies, under half trace to an unresolved V gene, and the reason for the others is unknown. That table gives V, J and clone size, and the DNA gave D and trimming. The sample records hundreds of thousands of clones, about an eighth of which are singletons. The ten largest clones add up to less than 0.04% of the sample.

From each donor, a single peripheral blood sample of approximately 110 mL on average was drawn into heparinised tubes. Using a panel that included CD45RO, CCR7, CD25, CD127, CD95 and CD27, naive, central memory, regulatory and stem cell-like memory CD4+ T cells were sorted on a BD FACSAria II. All sorted populations exceeded 95% purity. PBMCs were isolated right away by Lymphoprep density gradient centrifugation and were stained directly, without culture. So that batch effects would be minimized, each experiment stained and sorted samples in pairs, pairing one healthy donor with one patient. This clone came up a few times. There is no known antigen for this receptor. Per-nucleotide qualities are absent, and no much larger clonotype sits a single base away. The CDR3 spans 16 residues, from the cysteine through the phenylalanine. The read is trimmed to its CDR3 DNA, 48 bases read in frame from base 1. The germline V gene provides CDR1 SGHDT and CDR2 YYEEEE. Deletion took 2 bases off V and 6 bases off J, with a span of 18 bases between the germline ends.

The chain was built from TRBV5-6 and TRBJ2-1, with TRBD1 as a weak D call on 6 bases. Specimen: naive CD4+ T cells from blood. Taken with the paper, the label for cell subset or site translates to: true naive CD4+ T cells. The receptor was isolated from a man in his late teens or twenties with type 1 diabetes. The CDR3 loop reads CASSFRAGTHINEQFF. The DNA sequence reads TGTGCCAGCAGCTTCCGTGCCGGGACACATATCAATGAGCAGTTCTTC.